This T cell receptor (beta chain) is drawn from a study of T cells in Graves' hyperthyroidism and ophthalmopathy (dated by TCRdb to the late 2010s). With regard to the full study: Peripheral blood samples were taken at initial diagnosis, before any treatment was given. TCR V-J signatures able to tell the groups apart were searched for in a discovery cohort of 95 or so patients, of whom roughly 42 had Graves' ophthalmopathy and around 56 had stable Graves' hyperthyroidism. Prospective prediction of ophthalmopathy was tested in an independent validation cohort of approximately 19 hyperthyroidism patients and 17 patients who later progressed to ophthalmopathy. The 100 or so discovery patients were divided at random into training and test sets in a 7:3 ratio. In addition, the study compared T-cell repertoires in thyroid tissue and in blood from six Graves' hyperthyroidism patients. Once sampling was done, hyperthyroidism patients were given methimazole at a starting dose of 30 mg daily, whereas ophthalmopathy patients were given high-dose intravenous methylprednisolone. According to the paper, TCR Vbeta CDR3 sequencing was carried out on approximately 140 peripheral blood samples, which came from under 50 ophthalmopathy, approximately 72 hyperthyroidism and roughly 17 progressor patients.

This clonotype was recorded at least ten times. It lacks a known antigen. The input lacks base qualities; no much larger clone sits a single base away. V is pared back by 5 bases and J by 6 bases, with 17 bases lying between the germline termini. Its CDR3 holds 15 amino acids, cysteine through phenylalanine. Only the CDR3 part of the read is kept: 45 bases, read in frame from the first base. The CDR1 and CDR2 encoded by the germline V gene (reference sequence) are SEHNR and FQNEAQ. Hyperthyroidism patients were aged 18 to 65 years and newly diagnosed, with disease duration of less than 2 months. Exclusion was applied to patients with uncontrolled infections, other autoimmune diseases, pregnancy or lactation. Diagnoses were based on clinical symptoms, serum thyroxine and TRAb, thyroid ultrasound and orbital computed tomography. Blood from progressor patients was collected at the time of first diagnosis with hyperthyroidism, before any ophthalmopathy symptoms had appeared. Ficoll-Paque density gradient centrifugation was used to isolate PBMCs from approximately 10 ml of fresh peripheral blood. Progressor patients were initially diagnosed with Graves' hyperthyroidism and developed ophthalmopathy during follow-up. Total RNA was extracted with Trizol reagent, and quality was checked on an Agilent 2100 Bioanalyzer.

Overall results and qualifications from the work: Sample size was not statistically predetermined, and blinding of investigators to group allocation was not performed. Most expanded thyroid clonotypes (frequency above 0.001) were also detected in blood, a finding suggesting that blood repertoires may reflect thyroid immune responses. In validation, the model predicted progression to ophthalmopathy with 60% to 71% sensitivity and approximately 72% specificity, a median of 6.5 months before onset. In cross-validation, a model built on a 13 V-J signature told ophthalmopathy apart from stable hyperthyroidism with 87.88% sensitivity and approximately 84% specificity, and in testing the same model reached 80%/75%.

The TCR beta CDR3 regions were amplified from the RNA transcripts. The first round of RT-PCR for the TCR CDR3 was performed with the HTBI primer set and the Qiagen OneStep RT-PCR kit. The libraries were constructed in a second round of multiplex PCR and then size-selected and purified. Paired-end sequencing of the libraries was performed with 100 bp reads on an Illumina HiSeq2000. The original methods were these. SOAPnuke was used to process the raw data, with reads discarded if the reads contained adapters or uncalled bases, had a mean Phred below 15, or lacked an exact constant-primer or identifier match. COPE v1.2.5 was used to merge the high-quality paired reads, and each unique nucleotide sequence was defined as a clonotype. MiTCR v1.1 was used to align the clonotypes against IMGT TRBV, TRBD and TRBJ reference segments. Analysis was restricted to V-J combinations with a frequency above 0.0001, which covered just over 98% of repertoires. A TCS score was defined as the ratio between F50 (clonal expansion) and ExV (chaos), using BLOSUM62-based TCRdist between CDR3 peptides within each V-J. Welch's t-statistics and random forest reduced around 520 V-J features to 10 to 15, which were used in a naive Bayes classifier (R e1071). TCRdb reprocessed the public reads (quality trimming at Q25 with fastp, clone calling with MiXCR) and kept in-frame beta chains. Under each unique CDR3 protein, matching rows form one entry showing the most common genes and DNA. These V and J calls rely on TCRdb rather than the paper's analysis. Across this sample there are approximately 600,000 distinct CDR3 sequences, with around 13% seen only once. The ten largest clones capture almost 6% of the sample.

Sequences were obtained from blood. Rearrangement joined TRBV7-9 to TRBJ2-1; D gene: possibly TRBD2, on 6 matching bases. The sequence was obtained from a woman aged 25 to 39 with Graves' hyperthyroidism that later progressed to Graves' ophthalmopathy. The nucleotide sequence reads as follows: TGTGCCAGCAGCAACGTCCGGAGGGACCCCAATGAGCAGTTCTTC. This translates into CASSNVRRDPNEQFF.